This TCR beta chain was recovered during a study of T cells after yellow fever vaccination. About the study: SMART-Seq v4 Ultra Low Input prepared libraries from low-cell fractions.

Broader study findings: Post-booster repertoires again held most primary-vaccination clones (about 96% CD4, over 80% CD8). A weaker secondary response peaked on day 5, the primary on day 15.

Germline V gives CDR1 SGHKS, CDR2 YYEKEE (reference sequence). The CDR3 runs to 14 residues. The study made its TCR cDNA through 5'RACE template switching. That step introduced a universal primer site along with UMIs. TCRdb re-analysed the 5' RACE reads in MiXCR, keeping a single row per CDR3 protein. Here the sample spans about 26,000 distinct CDR3 sequences, 5% to 6% being singletons. A remark on this clonotype: This may arise from a read error, as a much more abundant clone is one base away.

The source of this sequence is a young man who received the YFV17D yellow fever vaccine. The sample was PBMCs, either bulk or a sorted T-cell subset (CD4+, CD8+, memory, or dextramer-sorted; not recorded which), taken 15 days after the yellow fever booster vaccination. This chain links TRBV5-5 with TRBJ2-5; 8 bases match TRBD1. The CDR3: CASRKTGGQETKYF. CDR3 bases: TGTGCCAGCAGAAAAACAGGGGGTCAAGAGACCAAGTACTTC.